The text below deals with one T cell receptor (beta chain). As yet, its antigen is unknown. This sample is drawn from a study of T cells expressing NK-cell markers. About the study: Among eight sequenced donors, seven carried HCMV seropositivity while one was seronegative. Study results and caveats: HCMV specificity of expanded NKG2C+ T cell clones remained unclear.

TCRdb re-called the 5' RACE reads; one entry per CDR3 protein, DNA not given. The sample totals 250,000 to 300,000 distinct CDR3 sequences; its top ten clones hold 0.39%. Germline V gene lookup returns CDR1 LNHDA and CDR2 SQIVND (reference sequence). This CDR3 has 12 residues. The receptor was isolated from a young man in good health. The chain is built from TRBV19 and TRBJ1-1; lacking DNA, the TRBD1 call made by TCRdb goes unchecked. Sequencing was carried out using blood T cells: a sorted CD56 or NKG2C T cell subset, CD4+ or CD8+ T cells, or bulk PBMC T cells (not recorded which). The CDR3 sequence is CASSTGAALAFF. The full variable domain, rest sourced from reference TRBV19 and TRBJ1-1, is DGGITQSPKYLFRKEGQNVTLSCEQNLNHDAMYWYRQDPGQGLRLIYYSQIVNDFQKGDIAEGYSVSREKKESFPLTVTSAQKNPTAFYLCASSTGAALAFFGQGTRLTVV.